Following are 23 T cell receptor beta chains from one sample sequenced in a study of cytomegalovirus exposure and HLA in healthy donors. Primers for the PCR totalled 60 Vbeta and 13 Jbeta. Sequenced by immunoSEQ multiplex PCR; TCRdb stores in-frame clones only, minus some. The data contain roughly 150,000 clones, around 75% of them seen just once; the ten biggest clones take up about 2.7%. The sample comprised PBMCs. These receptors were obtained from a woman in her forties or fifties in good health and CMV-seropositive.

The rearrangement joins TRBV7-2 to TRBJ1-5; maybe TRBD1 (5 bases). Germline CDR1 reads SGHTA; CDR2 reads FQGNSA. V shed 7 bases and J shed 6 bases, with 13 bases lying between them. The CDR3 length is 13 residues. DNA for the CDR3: TGTGCCAGCACCGGACAATCCCTTCAGCCCCAGCATTTT. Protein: CASTGQSLQPQHF. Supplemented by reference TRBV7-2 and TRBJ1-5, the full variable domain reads GAGVSQSPSNKVTEKGKDVELRCDPISGHTALYWYRQSLGQGLEFLIYFQGNSAPDKSGLPSDRFSAERTGGSVSTLTIQRTQQEDSAVYLCASTGQSLQPQHFGDGTRLSIL.

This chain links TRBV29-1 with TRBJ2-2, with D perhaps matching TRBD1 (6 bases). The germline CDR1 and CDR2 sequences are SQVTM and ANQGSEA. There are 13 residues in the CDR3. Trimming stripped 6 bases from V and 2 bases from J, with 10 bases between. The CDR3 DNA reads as TGCAGCGTGACACAGGGAAACACCGGGGAGCTGTTTTTT. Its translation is CSVTQGNTGELFF.

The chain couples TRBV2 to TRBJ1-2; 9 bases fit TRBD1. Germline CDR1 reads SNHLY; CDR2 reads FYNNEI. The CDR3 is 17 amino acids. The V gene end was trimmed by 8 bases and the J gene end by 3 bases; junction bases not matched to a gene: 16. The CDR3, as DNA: TGTGCCAGCCTCAGCCTCGGGACAGGGAGTTCGTACTATGGCTACACCTTC. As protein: CASLSLGTGSSYYGYTF.

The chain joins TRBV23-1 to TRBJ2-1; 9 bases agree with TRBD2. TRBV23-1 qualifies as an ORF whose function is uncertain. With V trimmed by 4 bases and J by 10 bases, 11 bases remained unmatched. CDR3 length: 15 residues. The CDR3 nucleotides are TGCGCCAGCAGTCGTTGCGGGGGGGGCCGGGGAGAGCAGTTCTTC. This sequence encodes CASSRCGGGRGEQFF.

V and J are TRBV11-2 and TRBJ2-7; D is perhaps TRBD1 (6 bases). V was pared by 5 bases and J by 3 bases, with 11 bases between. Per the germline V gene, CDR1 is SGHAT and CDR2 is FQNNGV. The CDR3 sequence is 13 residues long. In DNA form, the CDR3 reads TGTGCCAGCAGCCGACAGGAATTCTACGAGCAGTACTTC. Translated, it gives CASSRQEFYEQYF.

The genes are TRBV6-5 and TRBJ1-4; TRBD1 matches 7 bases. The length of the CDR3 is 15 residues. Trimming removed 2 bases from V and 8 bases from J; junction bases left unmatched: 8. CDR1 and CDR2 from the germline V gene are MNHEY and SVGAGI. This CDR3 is CASSYDRGPGEKLFF. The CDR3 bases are TGTGCCAGCAGTTACGATAGGGGGCCCGGAGAAAAACTGTTTTTT.

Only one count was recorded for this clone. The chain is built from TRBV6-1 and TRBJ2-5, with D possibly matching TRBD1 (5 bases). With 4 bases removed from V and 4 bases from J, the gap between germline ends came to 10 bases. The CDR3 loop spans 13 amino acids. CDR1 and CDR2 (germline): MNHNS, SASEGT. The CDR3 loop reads CASSGTFGETQYF. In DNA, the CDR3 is TGTGCCAGCAGTGGGACATTCGGAGAGACCCAGTACTTC.

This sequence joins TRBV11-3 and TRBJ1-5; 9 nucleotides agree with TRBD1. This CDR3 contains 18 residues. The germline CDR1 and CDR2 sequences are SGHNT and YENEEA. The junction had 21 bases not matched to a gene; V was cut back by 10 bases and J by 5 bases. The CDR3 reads CAKQLNLPDRGFYQPQHF. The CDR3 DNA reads TGTGCCAAGCAGCTTAACCTTCCGGACAGGGGTTTCTATCAGCCCCAGCATTTT. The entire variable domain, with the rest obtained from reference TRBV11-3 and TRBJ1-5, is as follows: EAGVVQSPRYKIIEKKQPVAFWCNPISGHNTLYWYLQNLGQGPELLIRYENEEAVDDSQLPKDRFSAERLKGVDSTLKIQPAELGDSAVYLCAKQLNLPDRGFYQPQHFGDGTRLSIL.

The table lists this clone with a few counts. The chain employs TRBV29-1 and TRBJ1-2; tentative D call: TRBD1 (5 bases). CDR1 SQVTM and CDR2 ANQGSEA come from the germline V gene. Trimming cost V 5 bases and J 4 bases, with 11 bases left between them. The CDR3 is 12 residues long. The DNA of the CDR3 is TGCAGCGTTCCAGGGCTGGGCTATGGCTACACCTTC. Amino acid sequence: CSVPGLGYGYTF. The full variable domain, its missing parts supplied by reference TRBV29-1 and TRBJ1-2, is SAVISQKPSRDICQRGTSLTIQCQVDSQVTMMFWYRQQPGQSLTLIATANQGSEATYESGFVIDKFPISRPNLTFSTLTVSNMSPEDSSIYLCSVPGLGYGYTFGSGTRLTVV.

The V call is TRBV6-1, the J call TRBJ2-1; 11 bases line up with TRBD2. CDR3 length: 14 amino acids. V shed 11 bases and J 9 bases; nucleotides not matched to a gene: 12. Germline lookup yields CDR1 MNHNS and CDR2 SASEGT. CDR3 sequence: CAAASVSGGGEQFF. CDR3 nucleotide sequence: TGTGCCGCCGCTTCGGTTAGCGGGGGGGGTGAGCAGTTCTTC.

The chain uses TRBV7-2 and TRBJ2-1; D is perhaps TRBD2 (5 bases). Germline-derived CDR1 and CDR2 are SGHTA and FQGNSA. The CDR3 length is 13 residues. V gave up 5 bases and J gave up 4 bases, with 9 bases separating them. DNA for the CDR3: TGTGCCAGCAGCACGGACTCTTACAATGAGCAGTTCTTC. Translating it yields CASSTDSYNEQFF.

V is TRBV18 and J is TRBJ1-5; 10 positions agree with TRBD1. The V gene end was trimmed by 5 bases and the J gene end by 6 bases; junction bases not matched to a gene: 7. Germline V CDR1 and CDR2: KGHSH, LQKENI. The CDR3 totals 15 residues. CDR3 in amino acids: CASSWGTGEGQPQHF. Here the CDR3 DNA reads TGTGCCAGCTCATGGGGGACAGGGGAAGGTCAGCCCCAGCATTTT.

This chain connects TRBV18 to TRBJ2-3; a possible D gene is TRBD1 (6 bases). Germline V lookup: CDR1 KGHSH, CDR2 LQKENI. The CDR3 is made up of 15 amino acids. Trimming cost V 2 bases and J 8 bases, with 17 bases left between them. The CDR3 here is CASSPLAGDKGTQYF. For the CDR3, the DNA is TGTGCCAGCTCACCATTGGCAGGGGATAAGGGTACGCAGTATTTT.

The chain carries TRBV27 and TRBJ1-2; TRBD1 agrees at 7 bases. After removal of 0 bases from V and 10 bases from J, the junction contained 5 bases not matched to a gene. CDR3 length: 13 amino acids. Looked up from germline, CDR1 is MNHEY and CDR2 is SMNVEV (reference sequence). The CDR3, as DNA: TGTGCCAGCAGTTTATCGGGACAGAGCCACTACACCTTC. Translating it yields CASSLSGQSHYTF.

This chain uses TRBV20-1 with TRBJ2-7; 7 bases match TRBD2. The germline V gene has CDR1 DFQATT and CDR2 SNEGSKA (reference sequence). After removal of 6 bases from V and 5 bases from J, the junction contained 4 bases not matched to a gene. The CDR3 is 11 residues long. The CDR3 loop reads CSASRGDEQYF. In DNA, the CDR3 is TGCAGTGCCTCACGGGGGGACGAGCAGTACTTC.

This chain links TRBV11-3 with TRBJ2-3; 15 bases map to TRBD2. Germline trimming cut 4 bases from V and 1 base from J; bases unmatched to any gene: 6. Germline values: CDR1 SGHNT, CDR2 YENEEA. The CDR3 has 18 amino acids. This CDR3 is CASSSGLAGGIGTDTQYF. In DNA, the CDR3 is TGTGCCAGCAGCTCGGGACTAGCGGGGGGAATTGGCACAGATACGCAGTATTTT.

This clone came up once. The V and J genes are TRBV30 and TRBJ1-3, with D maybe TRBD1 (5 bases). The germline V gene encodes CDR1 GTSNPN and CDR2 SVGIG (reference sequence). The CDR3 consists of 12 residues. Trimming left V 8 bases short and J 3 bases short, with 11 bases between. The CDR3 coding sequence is TGTGCCGCTAGGGGAGGTGGAAACACCATATATTTT. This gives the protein CAARGGGNTIYF.

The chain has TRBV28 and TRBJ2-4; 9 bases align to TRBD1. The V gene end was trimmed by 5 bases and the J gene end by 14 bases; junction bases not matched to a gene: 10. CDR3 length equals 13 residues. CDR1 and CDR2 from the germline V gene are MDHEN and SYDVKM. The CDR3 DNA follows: TGTGCCAGCAGTACCGGGACAGGGCGAAAAGAGTACTTC. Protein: CASSTGTGRKEYF.

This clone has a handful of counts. CDR3 DNA sequence: TGTGCCAGCAGGCTTTGGACAGGGGACACTGAAGCTTTCTTT. It yields the protein CASRLWTGDTEAFF. J is TRBJ1-1 and V is TRBV13, with 9 bases that match TRBD1. The J segment lost 3 bases and the V segment lost 6 bases, leaving 5 bases of the junction unmatched. The CDR3 runs to 14 residues. Germline values: CDR1 PRHDT, CDR2 FYEKMQ (reference sequence). The whole variable domain, remainder taken from reference TRBV13 and TRBJ1-1, is AAGVIQSPRHLIKEKRETATLKCYPIPRHDTVYWYQQGPGQDPQFLISFYEKMQSDKGSIPDRFSAQQFSDYHSELNMSSLELGDSALYFCASRLWTGDTEAFFGQGTRLTVV.

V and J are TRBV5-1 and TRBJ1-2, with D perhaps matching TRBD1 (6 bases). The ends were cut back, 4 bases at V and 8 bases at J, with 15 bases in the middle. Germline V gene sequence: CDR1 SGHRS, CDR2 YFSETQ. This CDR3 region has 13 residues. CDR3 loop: CASSITGTNGYTF. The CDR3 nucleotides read TGCGCCAGCAGCATCACCGGGACAAACGGCTACACCTTC.

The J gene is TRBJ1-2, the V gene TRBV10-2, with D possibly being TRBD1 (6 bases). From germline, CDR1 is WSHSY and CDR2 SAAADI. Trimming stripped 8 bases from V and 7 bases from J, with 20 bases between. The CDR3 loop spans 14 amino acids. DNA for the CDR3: TGCGCCAGCGTGGACACAGGGACCGGAGGTGGCTACACCTTC. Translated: CASVDTGTGGGYTF.

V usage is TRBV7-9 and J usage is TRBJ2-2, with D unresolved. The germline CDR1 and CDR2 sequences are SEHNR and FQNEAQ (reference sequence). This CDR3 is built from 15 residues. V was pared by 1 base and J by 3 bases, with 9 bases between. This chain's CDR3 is CASSLDRAYTGELFF. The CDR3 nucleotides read TGTGCCAGCAGCTTAGATCGCGCCTACACCGGGGAGCTGTTTTTT.

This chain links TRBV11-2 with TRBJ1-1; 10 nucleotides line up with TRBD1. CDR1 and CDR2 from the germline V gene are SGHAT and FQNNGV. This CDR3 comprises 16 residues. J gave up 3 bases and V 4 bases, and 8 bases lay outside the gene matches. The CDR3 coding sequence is TGTGCCAGCAGCTATAAATCCGGGACAGGGGACACTGAAGCTTTCTTT. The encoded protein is CASSYKSGTGDTEAFF.